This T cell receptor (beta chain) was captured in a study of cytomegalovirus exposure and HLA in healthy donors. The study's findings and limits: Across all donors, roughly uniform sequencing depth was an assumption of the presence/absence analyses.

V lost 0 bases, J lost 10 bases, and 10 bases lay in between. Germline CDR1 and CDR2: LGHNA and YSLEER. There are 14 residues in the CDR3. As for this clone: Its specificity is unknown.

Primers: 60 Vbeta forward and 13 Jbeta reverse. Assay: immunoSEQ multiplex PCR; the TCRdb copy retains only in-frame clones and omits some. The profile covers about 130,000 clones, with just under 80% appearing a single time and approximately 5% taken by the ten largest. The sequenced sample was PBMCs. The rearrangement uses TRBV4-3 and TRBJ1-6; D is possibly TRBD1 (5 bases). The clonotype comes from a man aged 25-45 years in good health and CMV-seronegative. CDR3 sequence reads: CASSQDRVYSPLHF. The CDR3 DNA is TGCGCCAGCAGCCAAGACAGGGTATACTCACCCCTCCACTTT.